One sample yielded the 2 T cell receptor beta chains listed below, sequenced in a study of blood T cells in healthy people across ages. The use of a sample-barcoded 5' primer and a J-beta primer mix characterized a second PCR of roughly 6 to 12 cycles. MiXCR, run by TCRdb on the 5' RACE reads, gives a single entry per CDR3 protein. Of about 930,000 distinct CDR3 sequences listed, 29% are singletons. Separately, the same data were catalogued under a study of T cells of mothers and their children.

Input material: blood. The receptors stem from a middle-aged woman in good health.

The table lists this clonotype with many counts. This chain links TRBV14 with TRBJ1-2; D gene unclear. The V gene lost 1 base and the J gene lost 8 bases, with 11 bases spanning the gap. The CDR3 runs 13 residues. Germline CDR1 is SGHDN and CDR2 is FVKESK. Here the CDR3 DNA reads TGTGCCAGCAGCCAAGTTATGTCCGACGGCTACACCTTC. Amino acid sequence: CASSQVMSDGYTF. Full variable domain (remainder filled in from reference TRBV14 and TRBJ1-2): EAGVTQFPSHSVIEKGQTVTLRCDPISGHDNLYWYRRVMGKEIKFLLHFVKESKQDESGMPNNRFLAERTGGTYSTLKVQPAELEDSGVYFCASSQVMSDGYTFGSGTRLTVV.

This clonotype was picked up many times. The chain links TRBV7-2 to TRBJ2-7; the match to TRBD1 covers 10 bases. Germline V CDR1 and CDR2: SGHTA, FQGNSA. The CDR3 is 15 residues long. V dropped 5 bases and J dropped 2; count of bases not matched to a gene: 6. For the CDR3, the DNA is TGTGCCAGCAGCATAGACAGGGGGCTTACCTACGAGCAGTACTTC. Protein sequence: CASSIDRGLTYEQYF.